One TCR beta chain is described in this entry. The germline V gene has CDR1 SGHRS and CDR2 YFSETQ. V lost 7 bases, J lost 7 bases, and 13 bases stayed unmatched. The CDR3 totals 14 residues. Under the authors' procedure: Reference gene primer amplification gave estimated nucleated cell counts. Clones were sequenced by immunoSEQ multiplex PCR, and TCRdb holds only the in-frame ones, with some missing. That table gives V, J and clone size, and the DNA gave D and trimming. The profile shows about 250,000 clones, roughly 86% of them singletons. This sample was included in a study of blood T cell repertoires in COVID-19. On the study more broadly: Specimens from acute and convalescent COVID-19 originated in the United States, Italy and Spain. The cDNA or gDNA used as material had been derived from T cells, B-cell-depleted T cells, or PBMCs.

This chain links TRBV5-1 with TRBJ2-5; TRBD1 agrees at 7 bases. The TCR comes from an older woman who had recovered from COVID-19. The sample was peripheral blood. The CDR3 loop is CASSLTGTEGTQYF. The CDR3 DNA reads TGCGCCAGCTCCCTTACCGGGACAGAGGGGACCCAGTACTTC.